This T cell receptor beta chain stems from a study of Ad26.COV2.S vaccination and SARS-CoV-2 variants. About the study: A COV1001 Ad26.COV2.S trial-arm participant provided the sample.

Sequenced by immunoSEQ multiplex PCR; TCRdb stores in-frame clones only, minus some. The repertoire includes roughly 320,000 clones, about 86% of them detected once, and around 1.9% sits in the top ten. Sample treatment: around 19 received Ad26.COV2.S at low or high dose, single or two shots; about 5 received placebo; per-sample allocation not given. After the first vaccine or placebo injection, samples were drawn on day 63. Boston supplied an adult donor aged 18-55 years. The origin of this receptor is a person aged 18-60 years who received the Ad26.COV2.S COVID-19 vaccine or a placebo. The sequencing used peripheral blood, collected in a trial of Ad26.COV2.S vaccine versus placebo.

The CDR3 protein is CASSPTPGTAGNTIYF. DNA for the CDR3: TGTGCCAGCTCACCAACACCAGGGACAGCTGGAAACACCATATATTTT. The chain employs TRBV18 and TRBJ1-3, with TRBD1 matching over 7 bases. Germline V gene sequence: CDR1 KGHSH, CDR2 LQKENI. The CDR3 sequence is 16 residues long. The ends lost 2 bases at V and 2 bases at J; junction bases unmatched: 6.